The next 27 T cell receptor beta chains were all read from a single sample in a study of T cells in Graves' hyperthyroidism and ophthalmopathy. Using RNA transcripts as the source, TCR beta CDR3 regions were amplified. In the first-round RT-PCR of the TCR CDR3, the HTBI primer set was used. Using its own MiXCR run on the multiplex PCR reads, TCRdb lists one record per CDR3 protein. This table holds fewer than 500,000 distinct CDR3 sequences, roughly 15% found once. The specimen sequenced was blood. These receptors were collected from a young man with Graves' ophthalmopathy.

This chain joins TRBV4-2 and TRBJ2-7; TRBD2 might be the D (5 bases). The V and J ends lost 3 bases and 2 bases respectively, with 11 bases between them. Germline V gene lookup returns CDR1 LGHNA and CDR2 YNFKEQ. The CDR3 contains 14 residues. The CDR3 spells CASSQEATTYEQYF. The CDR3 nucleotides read TGTGCCAGCAGCCAGGAGGCTACTACCTACGAGCAGTACTTC.

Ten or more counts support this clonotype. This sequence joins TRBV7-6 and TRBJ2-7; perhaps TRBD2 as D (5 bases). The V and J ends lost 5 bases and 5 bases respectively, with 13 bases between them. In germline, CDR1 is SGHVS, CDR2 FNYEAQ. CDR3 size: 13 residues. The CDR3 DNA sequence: TGTGCCAGCAGCGAGCGGCCGGCCCACGAGCAGTACTTC. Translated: CASSERPAHEQYF.

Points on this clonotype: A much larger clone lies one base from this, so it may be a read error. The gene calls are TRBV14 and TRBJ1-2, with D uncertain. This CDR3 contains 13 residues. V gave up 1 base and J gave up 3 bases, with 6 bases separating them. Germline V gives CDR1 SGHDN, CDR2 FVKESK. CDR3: CASSQGGYYGYTF. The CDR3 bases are TGTGCCAGCAGCCAAGGGGGTTACTATGGCTACACCTTC.

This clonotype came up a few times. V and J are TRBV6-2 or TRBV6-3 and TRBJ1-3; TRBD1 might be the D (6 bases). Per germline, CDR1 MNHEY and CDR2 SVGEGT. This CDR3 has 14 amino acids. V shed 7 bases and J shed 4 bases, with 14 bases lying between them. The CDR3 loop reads CASKRGQPGNTIYF. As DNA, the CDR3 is TGTGCCAGCAAGAGGGGACAACCCGGAAACACCATATATTTT.

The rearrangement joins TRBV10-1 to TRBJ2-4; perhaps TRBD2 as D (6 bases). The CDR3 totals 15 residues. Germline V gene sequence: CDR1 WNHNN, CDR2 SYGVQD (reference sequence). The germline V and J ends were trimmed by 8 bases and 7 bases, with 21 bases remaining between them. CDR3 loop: CASSPGGTRMNIQYF. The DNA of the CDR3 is TGCGCCAGCTCGCCTGGCGGGACCCGTATGAACATTCAGTACTTC.

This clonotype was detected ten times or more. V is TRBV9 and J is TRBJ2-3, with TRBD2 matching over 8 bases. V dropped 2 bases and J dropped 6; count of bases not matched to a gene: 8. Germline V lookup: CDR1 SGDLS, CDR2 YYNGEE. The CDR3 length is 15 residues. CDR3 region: CASSVRGGTADTQYF. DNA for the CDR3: TGTGCCAGCAGCGTCCGGGGGGGTACAGCGGATACGCAGTATTTT.

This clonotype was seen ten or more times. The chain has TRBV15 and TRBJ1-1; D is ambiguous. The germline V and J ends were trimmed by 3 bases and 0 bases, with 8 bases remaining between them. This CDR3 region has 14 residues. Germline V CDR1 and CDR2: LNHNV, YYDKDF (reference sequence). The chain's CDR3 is CATSSFSMNTEAFF. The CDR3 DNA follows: TGTGCCACCAGCAGTTTTTCAATGAACACTGAAGCTTTCTTT.

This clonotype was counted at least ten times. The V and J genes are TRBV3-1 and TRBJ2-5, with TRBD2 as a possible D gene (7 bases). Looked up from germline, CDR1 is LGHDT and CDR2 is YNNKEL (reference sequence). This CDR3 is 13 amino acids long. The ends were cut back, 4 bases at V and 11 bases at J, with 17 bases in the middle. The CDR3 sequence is CASSPSREGTQYF. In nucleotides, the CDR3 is TGTGCCAGCAGCCCCTCGAGGGAGGGGACACAGTACTTC.

The CDR3 sequence is CASSLTGQGFWEAFF. CDR3 sequence (DNA): TGTGCCAGTAGTTTAACGGGACAGGGTTTTTGGGAAGCTTTCTTT. The chain combines TRBV19 with TRBJ1-1, with 9 bases lining up with TRBD1. The CDR3 sequence is 15 residues long. Germline V gene sequence: CDR1 LNHDA, CDR2 SQIVND (reference sequence). After removal of 5 bases from V and 8 bases from J, the junction contained 12 bases not matched to a gene.

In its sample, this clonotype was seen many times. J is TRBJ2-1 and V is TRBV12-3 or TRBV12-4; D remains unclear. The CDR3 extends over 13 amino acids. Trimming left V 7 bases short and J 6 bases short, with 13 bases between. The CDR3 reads CASTQSGGNEQFF. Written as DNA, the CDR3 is TGTGCCAGCACCCAAAGTGGTGGCAATGAGCAGTTCTTC.

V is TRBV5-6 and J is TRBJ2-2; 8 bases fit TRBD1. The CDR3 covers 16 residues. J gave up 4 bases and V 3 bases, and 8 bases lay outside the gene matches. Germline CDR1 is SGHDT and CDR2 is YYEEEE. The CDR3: CASSYRGNWGTGELFF. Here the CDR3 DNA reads TGTGCCAGCAGCTACAGGGGGAATTGGGGCACCGGGGAGCTGTTTTTT. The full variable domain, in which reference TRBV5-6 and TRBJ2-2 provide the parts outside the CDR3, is DAGVTQSPTHLIKTRGQQVTLRCSPKSGHDTVSWYQQALGQGPQFIFQYYEEEERQRGNFPDRFSGHQFPNYSSELNVNALLLGDSALYLCASSYRGNWGTGELFFGEGSRLTVL.

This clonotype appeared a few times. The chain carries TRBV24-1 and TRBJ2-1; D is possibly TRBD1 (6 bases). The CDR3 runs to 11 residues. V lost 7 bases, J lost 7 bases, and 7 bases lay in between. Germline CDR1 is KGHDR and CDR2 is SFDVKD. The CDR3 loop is CATSQGNEQFF. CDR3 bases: TGTGCCACCAGCCAGGGGAATGAGCAGTTCTTC.

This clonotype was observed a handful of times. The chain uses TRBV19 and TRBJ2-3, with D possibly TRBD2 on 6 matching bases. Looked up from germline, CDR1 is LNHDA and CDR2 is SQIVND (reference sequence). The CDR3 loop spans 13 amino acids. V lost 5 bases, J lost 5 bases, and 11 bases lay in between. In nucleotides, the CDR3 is TGTGCCAGTAGTGTGACTAGACGAGATACGCAGTATTTT. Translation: CASSVTRRDTQYF.

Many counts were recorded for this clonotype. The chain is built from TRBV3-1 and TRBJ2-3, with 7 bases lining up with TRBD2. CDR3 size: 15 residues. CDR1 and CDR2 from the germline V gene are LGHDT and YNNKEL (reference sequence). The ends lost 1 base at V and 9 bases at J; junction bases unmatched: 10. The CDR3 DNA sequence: TGTGCCAGCAGCCAAGTCACTGGCGGGAGTGGGACGCAGTATTTT. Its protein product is CASSQVTGGSGTQYF.

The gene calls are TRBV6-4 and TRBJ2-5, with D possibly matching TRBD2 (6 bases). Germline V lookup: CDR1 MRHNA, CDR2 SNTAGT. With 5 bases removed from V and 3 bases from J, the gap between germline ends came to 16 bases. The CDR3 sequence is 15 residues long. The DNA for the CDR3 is TGTGCCAGCAGTTATTTGGGATGGGGGGAAGAGACCCAGTACTTC. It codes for CASSYLGWGEETQYF.

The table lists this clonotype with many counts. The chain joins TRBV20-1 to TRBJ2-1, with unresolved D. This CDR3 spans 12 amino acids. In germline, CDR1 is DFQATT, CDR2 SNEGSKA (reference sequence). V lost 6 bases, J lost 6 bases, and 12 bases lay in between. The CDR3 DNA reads TGCAGTGCCGGAACTAACCGCAATGAGCAGTTCTTC. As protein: CSAGTNRNEQFF.

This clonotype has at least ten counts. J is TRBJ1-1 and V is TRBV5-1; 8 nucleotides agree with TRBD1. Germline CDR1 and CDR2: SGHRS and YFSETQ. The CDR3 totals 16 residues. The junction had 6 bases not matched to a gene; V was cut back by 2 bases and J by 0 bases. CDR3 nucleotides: TGCGCCAGCAGCTTTGACAGGGGAGTCATGAACACTGAAGCTTTCTTT. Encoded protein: CASSFDRGVMNTEAFF.

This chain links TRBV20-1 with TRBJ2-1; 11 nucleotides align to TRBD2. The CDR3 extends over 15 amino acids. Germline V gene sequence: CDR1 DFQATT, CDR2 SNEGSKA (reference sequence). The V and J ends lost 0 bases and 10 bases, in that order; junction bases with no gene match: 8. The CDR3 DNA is TGCAGTGCTAGAGAACAACTAGCGGGAGTACGGGAGCAGTTCTTC. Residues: CSAREQLAGVREQFF.

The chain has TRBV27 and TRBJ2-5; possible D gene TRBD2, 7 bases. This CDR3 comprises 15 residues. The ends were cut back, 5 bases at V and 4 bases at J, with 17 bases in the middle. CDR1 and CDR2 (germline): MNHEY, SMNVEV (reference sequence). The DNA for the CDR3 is TGTGCCAGCAGTCACCGGGGGGCGGGGGTAGAGACCCAGTACTTC. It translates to CASSHRGAGVETQYF.

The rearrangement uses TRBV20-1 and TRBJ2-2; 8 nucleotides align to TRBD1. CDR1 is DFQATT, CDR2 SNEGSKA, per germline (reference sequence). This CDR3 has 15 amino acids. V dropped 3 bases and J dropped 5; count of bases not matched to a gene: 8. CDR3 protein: CSARAGTGGTGELFF. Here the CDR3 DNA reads TGCAGTGCTAGGGCCGGGACAGGAGGGACCGGGGAGCTGTTTTTT.

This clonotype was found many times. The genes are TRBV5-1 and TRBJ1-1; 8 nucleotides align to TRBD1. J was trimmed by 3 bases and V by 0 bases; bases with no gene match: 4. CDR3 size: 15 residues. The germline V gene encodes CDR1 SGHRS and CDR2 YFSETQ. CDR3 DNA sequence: TGCGCCAGCAGCTTGGGGACAGGGTTGGACACTGAAGCTTTCTTT. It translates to CASSLGTGLDTEAFF. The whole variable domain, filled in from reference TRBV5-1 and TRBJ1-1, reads KAGVTQTPRYLIKTRGQQVTLSCSPISGHRSVSWYQQTPGQGLQFLFEYFSETQRNKGNFPGRFSGRQFSNSRSEMNVSTLELGDSALYLCASSLGTGLDTEAFFGQGTRLTVV.

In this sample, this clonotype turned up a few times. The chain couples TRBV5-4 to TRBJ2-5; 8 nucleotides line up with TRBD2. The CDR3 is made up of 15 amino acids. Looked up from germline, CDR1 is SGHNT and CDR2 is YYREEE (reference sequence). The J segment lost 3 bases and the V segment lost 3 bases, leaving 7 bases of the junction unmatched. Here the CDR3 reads CASSSTGGGEETQYF. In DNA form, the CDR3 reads TGTGCCAGCAGCTCGACGGGGGGGGGAGAAGAGACCCAGTACTTC.

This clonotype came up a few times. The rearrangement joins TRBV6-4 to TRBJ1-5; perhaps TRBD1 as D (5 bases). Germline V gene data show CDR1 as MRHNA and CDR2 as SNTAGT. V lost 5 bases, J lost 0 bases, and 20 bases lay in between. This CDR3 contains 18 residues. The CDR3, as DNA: TGTGCCAGCAGTCCATGGGGGGGTGGGTCCTATAGCAATCAGCCCCAGCATTTT. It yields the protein CASSPWGGGSYSNQPQHF.

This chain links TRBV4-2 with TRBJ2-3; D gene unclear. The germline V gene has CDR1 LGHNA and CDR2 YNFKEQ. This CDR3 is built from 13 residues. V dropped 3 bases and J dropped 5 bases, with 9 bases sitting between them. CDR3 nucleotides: TGTGCCAGCAGCCAGATTTCCGGAGATACGCAGTATTTT. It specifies CASSQISGDTQYF.

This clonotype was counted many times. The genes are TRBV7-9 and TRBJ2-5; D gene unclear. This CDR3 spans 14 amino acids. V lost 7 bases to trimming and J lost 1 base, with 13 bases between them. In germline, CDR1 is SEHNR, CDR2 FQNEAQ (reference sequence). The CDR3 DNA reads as TGTGCCAGCAATCCCCCTGGTGGCCAAGAGACCCAGTACTTC. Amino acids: CASNPPGGQETQYF.

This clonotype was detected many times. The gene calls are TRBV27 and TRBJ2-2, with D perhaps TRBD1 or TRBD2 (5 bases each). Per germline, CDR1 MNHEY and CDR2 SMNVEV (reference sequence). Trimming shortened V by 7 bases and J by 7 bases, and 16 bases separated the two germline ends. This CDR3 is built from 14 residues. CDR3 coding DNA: TGTGCCAGCAACTTGGGGGTACCGAACGGGGAGCTGTTTTTT. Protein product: CASNLGVPNGELFF.

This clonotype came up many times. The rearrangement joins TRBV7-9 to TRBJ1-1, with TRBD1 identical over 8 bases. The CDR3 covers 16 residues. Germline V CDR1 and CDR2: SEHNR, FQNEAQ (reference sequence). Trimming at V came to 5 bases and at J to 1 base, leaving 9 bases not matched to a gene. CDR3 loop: CASSPAQGAWNTEAFF. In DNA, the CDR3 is TGTGCCAGCAGCCCGGCTCAGGGGGCGTGGAACACTGAAGCTTTCTTT.